Listed below are T cell receptor beta chains from one sample, sequenced in a study of PD-L1 blockade in urothelial cancer. Assay: immunoSEQ multiplex PCR; the TCRdb copy retains only in-frame clones and omits some. The table records 95,000 to 100,000 clones, around nine tenths of them present only once. The material sequenced was PBMCs, taken around atezolizumab (anti-PD-L1) treatment. These receptors were obtained from a man in his 60s with urothelial cancer. Each CDR3 is given with its conserved first and last residue. D genes are given only for firm matches. Where a row states a size, it is once, few, many or the class of an expanded clone; other rows omit it.

cdr3_length j_call v_call clone_size d_call cdr3_aa cdr3_nt
12 TRBJ2-7 TRBV10-3 once NA CAISGDSYEQYF TGTGCCATCAGTGGTGATAGCTACGAGCAGTACTTC
14 TRBJ1-2 TRBV28 NA NA CATFSGGGNYGYTF TGTGCCACATTCTCCGGGGGGGGTAACTATGGCTACACCTTC
14 TRBJ2-7 TRBV19 NA NA CASSIQGSSYEQYF TGTGCCAGTAGTATCCAGGGGAGCTCCTACGAGCAGTACTTC
13 TRBJ2-7 TRBV10-1 NA TRBD1 CASSLQGAGEQYF TGCGCCAGCAGTTTACAGGGGGCCGGCGAGCAGTACTTC
12 TRBJ2-3 TRBV28 NA NA CASSLLSDTQYF TGTGCCAGCAGTTTACTCTCGGATACGCAGTATTTT
21 TRBJ2-7 TRBV28 few NA CASSLYSSMRGAGTGSYEQYF TGTGCCAGCAGTTTATATTCCAGCATGCGGGGGGCCGGGACAGGGTCCTACGAGCAGTACTTC
12 TRBJ2-2 TRBV28 NA NA CALGSNTGELFF TGTGCCCTCGGGAGTAACACCGGGGAGCTGTTTTTT
13 TRBJ2-3 TRBV27 NA NA CASSLSGRGTQYF TGTGCCAGCAGTTTGTCAGGGCGGGGTACGCAGTATTTT
15 TRBJ1-4 TRBV12-5 NA TRBD1 CASAPPMTGVEKLFF TGTGCTAGTGCCCCACCTATGACAGGGGTAGAAAAACTGTTTTTT
13 TRBJ1-2 TRBV29-1 NA TRBD1 CSVYPGTGDGYTF TGCAGCGTTTACCCCGGGACAGGGGATGGCTACACCTTC
14 TRBJ1-1 TRBV10-2 NA TRBD1 CASRLSGGGTEAFF TGCGCCAGCAGACTTTCAGGGGGCGGCACTGAAGCTTTCTTT
14 TRBJ1-2 TRBV2 NA TRBD1 CASRLTGEAYGYTF TGTGCCAGCAGATTGACAGGGGAGGCCTATGGCTACACCTTC
13 TRBJ1-2 TRBV5-4 few NA CASSPGLNYGYTF TGTGCCAGCAGCCCAGGACTGAACTATGGCTACACCTTC
14 TRBJ1-4 TRBV7-2 once NA CASSFPGLNEKLFF TGTGCCAGCAGCTTCCCGGGGTTAAATGAAAAACTGTTTTTT
14 TRBJ2-7 TRBV6-1 NA TRBD1 CASSSGQGVNEQYF TGTGCCAGCAGTTCTGGACAGGGGGTGAACGAGCAGTACTTC
16 TRBJ1-2 TRBV27 NA NA CASSFRGGTPNYGYTF TGTGCCAGCAGTTTTAGGGGGGGGACCCCTAACTATGGCTACACCTTC
13 TRBJ1-5 TRBV10-1 NA NA CASSAGEGQPQHF TGCGCCAGCAGTGCGGGGGAGGGTCAGCCCCAGCATTTT
16 TRBJ2-5 TRBV7-2 NA TRBD2 CASSLVASGGPETQYF TGTGCCAGCAGCTTAGTCGCTAGCGGGGGGCCAGAGACCCAGTACTTC
16 TRBJ1-5 TRBV2 NA TRBD1 CASRSDRGNSNQPQHF TGTGCCAGCAGGTCCGACAGGGGTAATAGCAATCAGCCCCAGCATTTT
13 TRBJ2-7 TRBV10-2 NA TRBD2 CASSERGVNEQYF TGCGCCAGCAGTGAACGGGGGGTCAACGAGCAGTACTTC
16 TRBJ2-2 TRBV7-9 NA TRBD2 CASSVPSGTLTGELFF TGTGCCAGCAGCGTGCCTAGCGGGACCCTCACCGGGGAGCTGTTTTTT
16 TRBJ2-2 TRBV5-4 NA TRBD2 CASSPGTSGGAGELFF TGTGCCAGCAGCCCTGGGACTAGCGGGGGGGCGGGGGAGCTGTTTTTT
14 TRBJ1-6 TRBV5-1 NA NA CASSPEWMGSPLHF TGCGCCAGCAGCCCGGAGTGGATGGGTTCACCCCTCCACTTT
14 TRBJ1-2 TRBV6-5 NA NA CASSVKQGNYGYTF TGTGCCAGCAGCGTAAAACAGGGAAACTATGGCTACACCTTC
15 TRBJ2-7 TRBV28 NA TRBD2 CASSSWTSGSYEQYF TGTGCCAGCAGTTCGTGGACTAGCGGTTCCTACGAGCAGTACTTC
13 TRBJ2-1 TRBV5-4 NA NA CASRLYRVNEQFF TGTGCCAGCAGATTATACAGGGTAAATGAGCAGTTCTTC
13 TRBJ2-2 TRBV7-3 NA NA CASSSANTGELFF TGTGCCAGCAGCTCGGCGAACACCGGGGAGCTGTTTTTT
13 TRBJ2-7 TRBV27 NA NA CASSFRGNYEQYF TGTGCCAGCAGTTTTCGGGGGAACTACGAGCAGTACTTC
14 TRBJ2-1 TRBV5-1 once NA CASSSLRDTGEQFF TGCGCCAGCAGCTCCCTAAGGGACACTGGTGAGCAGTTCTTC
15 TRBJ2-1 TRBV7-3 NA TRBD1 CASSPPHRGYNEQFF TGTGCCAGCAGCCCACCCCACAGGGGGTACAATGAGCAGTTCTTC
14 TRBJ2-3 TRBV14 NA TRBD2 CASSRAGGTDTQYF TGTGCCAGCAGCCGGGCGGGGGGCACAGATACGCAGTATTTT
13 TRBJ1-5 TRBV19 NA NA CASSRGGGQPQHF TGTGCCAGTAGTAGGGGGGGAGGCCAGCCCCAGCATTTT